This T cell receptor beta chain appears in the sequencing data of a study of blood T cell repertoires in COVID-19. Source study methods: Amplification with reference gene primers provided the estimates of nucleated cell counts. The method was immunoSEQ multiplex PCR; TCRdb's version includes in-frame clones alone and lacks a portion of them. V and J calls and clone size come straight from that table; D and trimming were deduced from the DNA. Of approximately 500,000 clones in the sample, 80% to 90% were seen once. V lost 3 bases and J 1 base, leaving 15 bases between the germline ends. Per the germline V gene, CDR1 is GTSNPN and CDR2 is SVGIG (reference sequence). The CDR3 covers 15 residues.

Sequences were obtained from peripheral blood. V is TRBV30 and J is TRBJ1-2, with D hard to call. This receptor was identified in a human donor in a cohort sampled during active COVID-19. This CDR3 is CAWSPGGRGNYGYTF. DNA of the CDR3: TGTGCCTGGAGCCCCGGTGGCCGGGGTAACTATGGCTACACCTTC.